This is a list of T cell receptor beta chains from one sample in a study of blood T cells in healthy people across ages. TCRdb used MiXCR to reprocess the 5' RACE reads, holding one entry per CDR3 protein. The top ten clones hold about 11% of a sample with 1.6 million or so distinct CDR3 sequences, about 31% of them seen once. The sample was blood. The origin of the receptors is a woman younger than 45 in good health. Both conserved end residues are part of each CDR3. D genes are given only for firm matches. Not every row has a clone size; where given, it reads once, few, many or a size class.

V	size	D	J	CDR3	DNA
TRBV25-1	NA	TRBD1	TRBJ2-3	CASSAAGQGGRNTQYF	TGTGCCAGCAGTGCGGCCGGACAGGGCGGAAGGAATACGCAGTATTTT
TRBV2	few	TRBD2	TRBJ2-1	CASSVRGGDYNEQFF	TGTGCCAGCAGTGTTCGCGGGGGGGACTACAATGAGCAGTTCTTC
TRBV3-1	NA	NA	TRBJ2-5	CASSPSPKYQETQYF	TGTGCCAGCAGCCCCTCCCCCAAGTACCAAGAGACCCAGTACTTC
TRBV3-1	few	TRBD2	TRBJ2-5	CASSQGPAGGLQETQYF	TGTGCCAGCAGCCAAGGTCCAGCGGGAGGGCTGCAGGAGACCCAGTACTTC
TRBV28	few	NA	TRBJ1-1	CASSFSPRMGRRAEAFF	TGTGCCAGCAGTTTTTCCCCTCGAATGGGGCGTAGGGCTGAAGCTTTCTTT
TRBV2	few	NA	TRBJ2-7	CASLRLETEQYF	TGTGCCAGCCTTCGGTTGGAGACCGAGCAGTACTTC
TRBV2	NA	NA	TRBJ1-2	CASRGTWLNYGYTF	TGTGCCAGCAGGGGGACATGGCTTAACTATGGCTACACCTTC
TRBV3-1	few	TRBD2	TRBJ2-3	CASSQASGRADTQYF	TGTGCCAGCAGCCAAGCGTCCGGGAGGGCAGATACGCAGTATTTT
TRBV2	NA	NA	TRBJ2-7	CASNVYLLEQYF	TGTGCCAGCAATGTGTACCTTCTGGAGCAGTACTTC
TRBV24-1	NA	NA	TRBJ2-4	CATSDLSRIF	TGTGCCACCAGTGATTTATCTCGAATATTC
TRBV4-1	few	NA	TRBJ2-3	CASSQDLEDGSSTDTQYF	TGCGCCAGCAGCCAAGATCTTGAAGACGGGAGTAGCACAGATACGCAGTATTTT
TRBV12-3/TRBV12-4	NA	NA	TRBJ1-2	CASSLIDRLAYGYTF	TGTGCCAGCAGTTTAATCGACCGACTCGCTTATGGCTACACCTTC
TRBV20-1	few	TRBD2	TRBJ2-5	CSARDLYGLAGGDQETQYF	TGCAGTGCTAGAGATCTCTACGGACTAGCGGGGGGGGACCAAGAGACCCAGTACTTC
TRBV5-4	NA	NA	TRBJ2-3	CASSSPTTTDTQYF	TGTGCCAGCAGCTCCCCGACAACCACAGATACGCAGTATTTT
TRBV29-1	few	NA	TRBJ1-4	CSATTDNEKLFF	TGCAGCGCTACGACAGACAATGAAAAACTGTTTTTT
TRBV9	few	NA	TRBJ1-4	CASSERTGSNEKLFF	TGTGCCAGCAGCGAGAGGACGGGCTCTAATGAAAAACTGTTTTTT
TRBV2	NA	NA	TRBJ2-7	CASKDFTYEQYF	TGTGCCAGCAAGGATTTCACCTACGAGCAGTACTTC
TRBV18	once	TRBD2	TRBJ2-7	CASSRPTSGGSYERYF	TGTGCCAGCTCACGACCGACTAGCGGGGGCTCCTACGAGCGGTACTTC
TRBV4-2	many	NA	TRBJ2-1	CASSQDRAGTYNEQFF	TGTGCCAGCAGCCAAGATCGTGCGGGGACATACAATGAGCAGTTCTTC
TRBV29-1	few	NA	TRBJ1-3	CSVEFLGTIYF	TGCAGCGTTGAATTCCTGGGCACCATATATTTT
TRBV12-3/TRBV12-4	many	NA	TRBJ1-5	CASSLRNSNQPQHF	TGTGCCAGCAGTTTACGGAATAGCAATCAGCCCCAGCATTTT
TRBV25-1	few	NA	TRBJ1-1	CASKGPMNTEAFF	TGTGCCAGCAAGGGTCCCATGAACACTGAAGCTTTCTTT
TRBV6-5	NA	NA	TRBJ2-3	CASSISTGGTDTQYF	TGTGCCAGCAGTATCTCCACAGGAGGCACAGATACGCAGTATTTT
TRBV20-1	few	NA	TRBJ2-5	CSARDPRPYQETQYF	TGCAGTGCTAGAGATCCCAGGCCGTACCAAGAGACCCAGTACTTC
TRBV4-1	NA	TRBD1	TRBJ2-1	CASSTRTGTDEQFF	TGCGCCAGCAGCACAAGGACAGGGACCGATGAGCAGTTCTTC
TRBV7-2	few	NA	TRBJ1-5	CASSLTRGSNQPQHF	TGTGCCAGCAGCTTAACCAGGGGCAGCAATCAGCCCCAGCATTTT
TRBV12-3/TRBV12-4	NA	TRBD1	TRBJ1-2	CASSGTDPDVRGYTF	TGTGCCAGCAGTGGGACAGACCCCGATGTCCGTGGCTACACCTTC
TRBV2	NA	NA	TRBJ1-6	CASSDNLGYGVSPLHF	TGTGCCAGCAGTGATAATTTGGGTTATGGGGTCTCACCCCTCCACTTT
TRBV30	few	NA	TRBJ2-7	CAWTDSGRWYF	TGTGCCTGGACGGACTCAGGGAGATGGTACTTC
TRBV18	few	NA	TRBJ2-1	CASSPPFWSGEQFF	TGTGCCAGCTCACCGCCCTTCTGGAGCGGGGAGCAGTTCTTC
TRBV5-6	NA	TRBD2	TRBJ2-3	CASSFTGLAGEDTQYF	TGTGCCAGCAGCTTTACCGGACTAGCGGGGGAAGATACGCAGTATTTT
TRBV6-1	once	TRBD2	TRBJ2-3	CASSEKRGAITDTQYF	TGTGCCAGCAGTGAAAAGCGGGGGGCCATCACAGATACGCAGTATTTT
TRBV4-1	few	NA	TRBJ2-2	CASGEFTGELFF	TGCGCCAGCGGCGAATTCACCGGGGAGCTGTTTTTT
TRBV10-2	few	NA	TRBJ2-7	CASSDFYPYEQYF	TGCGCCAGCAGTGACTTCTATCCCTACGAGCAGTACTTC
TRBV5-1	few	TRBD1	TRBJ2-1	CASSPPGQGSNEQFF	TGCGCCAGCAGCCCACCTGGACAGGGGTCGAATGAGCAGTTCTTC
TRBV4-2	few	TRBD1	TRBJ2-7	CASSRGQEPSHEQYF	TGTGCCAGCAGCCGCGGACAGGAGCCGTCCCACGAGCAGTACTTC
TRBV6-6	many	NA	TRBJ2-7	CASSHEGVSYEQYF	TGTGCCAGCAGCCACGAAGGGGTCTCCTACGAGCAGTACTTC
TRBV30	NA	TRBD1	TRBJ1-2	CAWPEQGSTYGYTF	TGTGCCTGGCCTGAACAGGGGTCCACATATGGCTACACCTTC
TRBV11-2	NA	NA	TRBJ2-6	CASSSQGPGSGANVLTF	TGTGCCAGCAGCTCACAAGGGCCGGGGTCTGGGGCCAACGTCCTGACTTTC
TRBV3-1	few	NA	TRBJ2-1	CASSHRGREQFF	TGTGCCAGCAGCCATAGGGGACGGGAGCAGTTCTTC
TRBV11-3	NA	NA	TRBJ2-1	CASSMDGQSYNEQFF	TGTGCCAGCAGCATGGACGGGCAATCCTACAATGAGCAGTTCTTC
TRBV28	NA	NA	TRBJ2-3	CASRISPDTQYF	TGTGCCAGCAGGATCAGTCCAGATACGCAGTATTTT
TRBV30	few	NA	TRBJ2-1	CAWGGAHGSYNEQFF	TGTGCCTGGGGGGGTGCCCACGGCTCCTACAATGAGCAGTTCTTC
TRBV7-9	once	NA	TRBJ1-1	CASSLGASLGAFF	TGTGCCAGCAGCTTAGGGGCCTCTCTGGGAGCTTTCTTT
TRBV20-1	few	NA	TRBJ2-7	CSARDPDYEQYF	TGCAGTGCTAGAGATCCCGACTACGAGCAGTACTTC
TRBV4-2	NA	TRBD1	TRBJ1-2	CASSQERTGYLLYGYTF	TGTGCCAGCAGCCAAGAAAGGACAGGGTATCTTCTCTATGGCTACACCTTC
TRBV27	NA	TRBD1	TRBJ2-5	CASTRTGGGTQYF	TGTGCCAGCACACGGACAGGGGGGGGGACCCAGTACTTC
TRBV7-9	NA	NA	TRBJ1-1	CASSPHTNTEAFF	TGTGCCAGCAGCCCACACACGAACACTGAAGCTTTCTTT
TRBV29-1	many	TRBD1	TRBJ1-2	CSVIEGTDLTYPYGYTF	TGCAGCGTTATAGAGGGGACAGACCTTACCTACCCCTATGGCTACACCTTC
TRBV10-3	few	TRBD2	TRBJ2-1	CAISKTGTNNEQFF	TGTGCCATCAGTAAGACCGGGACTAACAATGAGCAGTTCTTC
TRBV18	NA	NA	TRBJ2-7	CASSATGTPEREQYF	TGTGCCAGCTCAGCGACGGGGACTCCCGAGAGAGAGCAGTACTTC
TRBV27	NA	NA	TRBJ2-7	CASSPSSGYHEQYF	TGTGCCAGCAGTCCGTCATCAGGGTACCACGAGCAGTACTTC
TRBV20-1	NA	TRBD2	TRBJ2-7	CSAGGTSGSYEQYF	TGCAGTGCAGGCGGGACTAGCGGGAGCTACGAGCAGTACTTC
TRBV18	NA	TRBD2	TRBJ2-1	CASSPPKRLAVHSYNEQFF	TGTGCCAGCTCACCACCTAAGAGACTAGCGGTCCACTCCTACAATGAGCAGTTCTTC
TRBV7-9	few	NA	TRBJ2-2	CASSFASRTGELFF	TGTGCCAGCAGCTTCGCCAGCAGGACCGGGGAGCTGTTTTTT